The 2 T cell receptor beta chains given below trace back to one sample, sequenced in a study of response to subunit inactivated influenza vaccine. In TCRdb, the RT-PCR reads were re-called with MiXCR into one record per CDR3 protein. The data hold about 780,000 distinct CDR3 sequences, with about 18% observed a single time. The material sequenced was PBMCs from blood, taken more than 4 days after vaccination. These receptors were taken from a man between 50 and 59 years old who received an inactivated influenza vaccine.

This clonotype has just a few counts. J is TRBJ2-1 and V is TRBV14; D unresolved. This CDR3 has 14 residues. Trimming pared 6 bases from V and 0 bases from J, leaving 9 bases between. The germline V gene encodes CDR1 SGHDN and CDR2 FVKESK. This chain's CDR3 is CASRPFSSYNEQFF. The CDR3 nucleotides read TGTGCCAGCAGACCGTTTAGCTCCTACAATGAGCAGTTCTTC.

Comments on this clonotype: The junction differs from germline at one of its ends, possibly a read error. The chain joins TRBV7-7 to TRBJ2-5, with 7 bases fitting TRBD1. The CDR3 totals 13 residues. Germline-derived CDR1 and CDR2 are SSHAT and FNYEAQ (reference sequence). The CDR3 DNA is TGTGCTAGCAGCTGGGACAGCCAAGAGACCCAGTACTTC. Translation: CASSWDSQETQYF.